This TCR beta chain was captured by sequencing in a study of CD8 T cells in Susac syndrome. V was shortened by 0 bases and J by 6 bases, with 12 bases between the two germline ends. Germline V gene lookup returns CDR1 DFQATT and CDR2 SNEGSKA (reference sequence). This CDR3 is built from 14 residues. This clonotype was detected only once. An amount of RNA that ranged from about 0.45 to 1 ug was reverse transcribed with random hexamers. TCRdb reprocessed the immunoSEQ multiplex PCR reads via MiXCR and lists one record per CDR3 protein. The table shows 150,000 to 250,000 distinct CDR3 sequences, with more than 90% occurring only once. The study sequenced TCR beta in blood CD8+ and CD4+ T cells. TEMRA cells were FACS-enriched, unlike CD8+ and CD4+ T cells, which were negatively isolated.

The V call is TRBV20-1, the J call TRBJ1-5; maybe TRBD1 (5 bases). The sample comprised CD4+ T cells from PBMCs. This sequence was found in a human donor with multiple sclerosis. The CDR3 is CSARDLAGSQPQHF. The CDR3 bases are TGCAGTGCTAGAGATCTGGCAGGGAGTCAGCCCCAGCATTTT.